The 10 T cell receptor beta chains reported below all come from one sample, sequenced in a study of tumor and adjacent non-tumor tissue in lung cancer. TCRbeta libraries were built with three rounds of nested PCR, modified from ARM-PCR. One entry per CDR3 protein, called by TCRdb with MiXCR from the multiplex PCR reads. This sample has about 110,000 distinct CDR3 sequences, with roughly three fifths found just once. This sample's RNA came from whole unsorted tissue. Distant lung tissue was collected more than 3 cm away from the tumor edge. The source material was distant non-tumor lung tissue. Receptor source: a man aged 55 to 70 with non-small cell lung cancer.

The J gene is TRBJ1-2, the V gene TRBV5-1; D gene uncertain. The germline V gene has CDR1 SGHRS and CDR2 YFSETQ. The V and J ends lost 0 bases and 3 bases respectively, with 6 bases between them. This CDR3 is 13 amino acids long. The CDR3 region is CASSLAGYYGYTF. As DNA, the CDR3 is TGCGCCAGCAGCTTGGCGGGTTACTATGGCTACACCTTC.

A few counts support this clonotype. One end of the junction varies from germline; a read error may be responsible. The chain employs TRBV5-6 and TRBJ2-2, with 7 positions matching TRBD1. This CDR3 region has 14 residues. Per the germline V gene, CDR1 is SGHDT and CDR2 is YYEEEE. This chain's CDR3 is CASSTGHNTGELSF. The DNA of the CDR3 is TGTGCCAGCAGCACAGGACACAACACAGGGGAGCTGTCTTTT.

V usage is TRBV7-9 and J usage is TRBJ2-1; the D is unclear. CDR3 length: 14 amino acids. The ends were cut back, 5 bases at V and 1 base at J, with 9 bases in the middle. Germline assignment: CDR1 SEHNR and CDR2 FQNEAQ (reference sequence). Here the CDR3 DNA reads TGTGCCAGCAGCCCCGACTGGTCCTACAATGAGCAGTTCTTC. Residues: CASSPDWSYNEQFF. The complete variable domain, with remaining parts taken from reference TRBV7-9 and TRBJ2-1, reads DTGVSQNPRHKITKRGQNVTFRCDPISEHNRLYWYRQTLGQGPEFLTYFQNEAQLEKSRLLSDRFSAERPKGSFSTLEIQRTEQGDSAMYLCASSPDWSYNEQFFGPGTRLTVL.

Concerning this clonotype itself: The junction departs from the called germline gene at one end, perhaps through a read error. The CDR3 sequence: CAGREPGASGNTVYF. The CDR3 nucleotides are TGTGCCGGCAGGGAACCGGGGGCGTCTGGAAACACCGTATATTTT. The J gene is TRBJ1-3, the V gene TRBV6-5, with a possible D match to TRBD1 (6 bases). The CDR3 contains 15 residues. From germline, CDR1 is MNHEY and CDR2 SVGAGI.

The sample holds a few counts of this clonotype. A read error may explain this, as a much larger clone is one base away. The chain uses TRBV6-2 or TRBV6-3 and TRBJ2-1; D may match TRBD1 or TRBD2 (5 bases each). This CDR3 has 13 amino acids. From germline, CDR1 is MNHEY and CDR2 SVGEGT. V lost 2 bases to trimming and J lost 12 bases, with 14 bases between them. CDR3 bases: TGTGCCAGCAGTTACAATCAGGGACGGCGGCAGTTCTTC. It translates to CASSYNQGRRQFF.

This clonotype occurred many times. The V call is TRBV6-1, the J call TRBJ1-2; D might be TRBD1 (5 bases). CDR3 length: 12 residues. Looked up from germline, CDR1 is MNHNS and CDR2 is SASEGT. CDR3 region: CATGENNYGYTF. In DNA, the CDR3 is TGTGCGACGGGGGAAAATAACTATGGCTACACCTTC.

Notes on this clonotype: The junction and the germline gene differ at one end; a read error may be behind it. The chain joins TRBV6-5 to TRBJ1-1; the match to TRBD1 covers 12 bases. The germline CDR1 and CDR2 sequences are MNHEY and SVGAGI. The CDR3 covers 16 residues. CDR3 loop: CASSSPRDRGRTEASF. As DNA, the CDR3 is TGTGCCAGCAGTTCACCAAGGGACAGGGGGCGTACTGAAGCTTCCTTT.

To note about this clonotype: Compared with germline, one end of the junction differs, possibly owing to a read error. This sequence joins TRBV6-1 and TRBJ1-6; D not resolved. Germline V gene sequence: CDR1 MNHNS, CDR2 SASEGT. There are 13 residues in the CDR3. CDR3 in amino acids: CASNERYNSSLHF. Written as DNA, the CDR3 is TGTGCCAGCAATGAGAGGTATAATTCATCCCTCCACTTT.

J is TRBJ2-5 and V is TRBV2; maybe TRBD2 (5 bases). There are 17 residues in the CDR3. Germline CDR1 reads SNHLY; CDR2 reads FYNNEI. V gave up 1 base and J gave up 0 bases, with 15 bases separating them. As DNA, the CDR3 is TGTGCCAGCAGTGAAGGAATGTGGACTTGCGACCAAGAGACCCAGTACTTC. Its protein is CASSEGMWTCDQETQYF.

This clonotype was seen many times. One base away lies a much larger clone, so this may be a sequencing read error. V is TRBV11-2 and J is TRBJ2-7; 14 positions agree with TRBD2. The CDR3 length is 14 residues. CDR1 and CDR2 (germline): SGHAT, FQNNGV. CDR3 amino acids: CASSWTSGRSEEYF. In nucleotides, the CDR3 is TGTGCCAGCAGCTGGACTAGCGGGAGGAGCGAGGAGTACTTC.